This is a list of T cell receptor beta chains from one sample in a study of cytomegalovirus exposure and HLA in healthy donors. TCRdb's copy holds only in-frame clones and misses some; the assay was immunoSEQ multiplex PCR. The data show about 160,000 clones, 70% to 90% seen once. The sequenced sample was PBMCs. The receptors here all came from a male donor in good health and CMV-seronegative. CDR3s include the opening cysteine and the closing phenylalanine or tryptophan. A D gene is named only where the DNA matches it firmly. The size of a clone is reported for some rows only, either as once, few or many, or as a class for expanded clones.

v_call	clone_size	j_call	d_call	cdr3_nt	cdr3_aa
TRBV18	few	TRBJ2-1	-	TGTGCCAGCTCGAACCGGGAAAGTAATGAGCAGTTCTTC	CASSNRESNEQFF
TRBV7-9	-	TRBJ2-7	-	TGTGCCAGCAGCCTAGGGGGACTTGCCGAAGGCGAGCAGTACTTC	CASSLGGLAEGEQYF
TRBV7-2	-	TRBJ1-6	-	TGTGCCAGCAGCTTGGCCGATTGGCCCCTCCACTTT	CASSLADWPLHF
TRBV5-6	-	TRBJ2-3	TRBD2	TGTGCCAGCAGCTTCGGGACTAGTTCAGATACGCAGTATTTT	CASSFGTSSDTQYF
TRBV6-5	-	TRBJ1-5	-	TGTGCCAGCAGTTACTCTGGAGCCGCGCGGCCCCAGCATTTT	CASSYSGAARPQHF
TRBV19	-	TRBJ1-1	TRBD1	TGTGCCAGTAGTAGCCTCTTCAGGGGGCCGGACACTGAAGCTTTCTTT	CASSSLFRGPDTEAFF
TRBV7-6	-	TRBJ2-1	TRBD2	TGTGCCAGCAGCCCGGCTAGCGGGGGGGCAAATGAGCAGTTCTTC	CASSPASGGANEQFF
TRBV12-5	-	TRBJ2-1	TRBD2	TGTGCTAGTGGTTTCCTTAGCGGGAGGGATTACAATGAGCAGTTCTTC	CASGFLSGRDYNEQFF
TRBV27	-	TRBJ2-5	TRBD2	TGTGCCAGCAGTCTACTAGCGGGAGAGACCCAGTACTTC	CASSLLAGETQYF
TRBV9	-	TRBJ2-3	TRBD1	TGTGCCAGCACGCGTACGGGACAGGGGGCGGATACGCAGTATTTT	CASTRTGQGADTQYF
TRBV1	-	TRBJ2-3	-	TGCACCAGCAGCCAAGATCAAGGACTGGTCACAGATACGCAGTATTTT	CTSSQDQGLVTDTQYF
TRBV2	few	TRBJ2-2	TRBD2	TGTGCCAGCTCCAGGACTAGGACGAACACCGGGGAGCTGTTTTTT	CASSRTRTNTGELFF
TRBV5-4	-	TRBJ2-3	TRBD1	TGTGCCAGCAGCCTGGACGGGACAGGGGGCACAGATACGCAGTATTTT	CASSLDGTGGTDTQYF
TRBV5-4	once	TRBJ2-7	-	TGTGCCAGCAGCACTCCGGGACACTCCTACGAGCAGTACTTC	CASSTPGHSYEQYF
TRBV12-5	-	TRBJ2-1	-	TGTGCTAGTGGTTTGTCCGGCGGTAGCTCCTACAATGAGCAGTTCTTC	CASGLSGGSSYNEQFF
TRBV5-8	-	TRBJ1-2	TRBD1	TGTGCCACCTCAAAGGGGGCGCGCCATGGCTACACCTTC	CATSKGARHGYTF
TRBV29-1	-	TRBJ1-2	-	TGCAGCGTTGAAGGAGGTCGGGGGACGGCATCTGGCTACACCTTC	CSVEGGRGTASGYTF
TRBV28	-	TRBJ1-6	-	TGTGCCAGCAGTCCGCCCCCACAGGGCGTTGGGAATTCACCCCTCCACTTT	CASSPPPQGVGNSPLHF
TRBV29-1	few	TRBJ1-2	TRBD1	TGCAGCGTTCTGGGACAGCGCTATGGCTACACCTTC	CSVLGQRYGYTF
TRBV5-1	-	TRBJ2-7	TRBD2	TGCGCCAGCAGCACACCTAGCGGGAGGGGAGACGAGCAGTACTTC	CASSTPSGRGDEQYF
TRBV4-3	few	TRBJ1-4	-	TGCGCCAGCAGCCAAGGAGGGAGCCAGAGGAATGAAAAACTGTTTTTT	CASSQGGSQRNEKLFF
TRBV6-1	few	TRBJ2-3	TRBD1	TGTGCCAGCAATAATAGGGGGCGCACAGATACGCAGTATTTT	CASNNRGRTDTQYF
TRBV19	-	TRBJ2-3	TRBD2	TGTGCCAGTAAACTAGCGGGAGACCATGTCACAGATACGCAGTATTTT	CASKLAGDHVTDTQYF
TRBV4-1	-	TRBJ1-2	-	TGCGCCAGCAGCCAGGTGACGGGGTCTAACTATGGCTACACCTTC	CASSQVTGSNYGYTF
TRBV4-3	-	TRBJ1-2	-	TGCGCCAGCAGTCGCGCCGGGTTAGTAGGCTATGGCTACACCTTC	CASSRAGLVGYGYTF
TRBV6-5	-	TRBJ2-5	TRBD2	TGTGCCAGCAGAACTAGCGGGGTTCCCCAAGAGACCCAGTACTTC	CASRTSGVPQETQYF
TRBV5-1	-	TRBJ1-2	-	TGCGCCAGCAGCTTCAGCGGAATGGGCTACACCTTC	CASSFSGMGYTF
TRBV20-1	-	TRBJ2-5	-	TGCAGTGCCCAGGGCCCAGAGACCCAGTACTTC	CSAQGPETQYF
TRBV5-1	-	TRBJ2-6	-	TGCGCCAGCAGCTCCAGGGAAGCTGGGGCCAACGTCCTGACTTTC	CASSSREAGANVLTF
TRBV5-1	-	TRBJ2-3	-	TGCGCCAGCAGCTTGGACAGTACCTTCACAGATACGCAGTATTTT	CASSLDSTFTDTQYF
TRBV7-2	-	TRBJ2-5	TRBD2	TGTGCCAGCAGCTTATGGATGACTAGCGGGGGCCCGCAAGAGACCCAGTACTTC	CASSLWMTSGGPQETQYF
TRBV19	-	TRBJ2-2	TRBD2	TGTGCCAGTAGTATAGGGGAGGGGTATAACACCGGGGAGCTGTTTTTT	CASSIGEGYNTGELFF
TRBV2	-	TRBJ1-2	-	TGTGCCAGCAGCGAAGGACGGAGATATGGCTACACCTTC	CASSEGRRYGYTF
TRBV12-2	-	TRBJ1-4	-	TGTGCAAGTCGCTTAGCGGACAGGGAGGGAAATCCAACTAATGAAAAACTGTTTTTT	CASRLADREGNPTNEKLFF
TRBV5-6	-	TRBJ2-7	-	TGTGCCAGCAGCCCCGACGGAGTCCGCTCCTACGAGCAGTACTTC	CASSPDGVRSYEQYF
TRBV30	-	TRBJ2-3	-	TGTGCCTGGAGGACCTCGGGGTTCACAGATACGCAGTATTTT	CAWRTSGFTDTQYF
TRBV7-3	-	TRBJ2-3	TRBD1	TGTGCCAGCAGCTTGACAGGGCCCACAGATACGCAGTATTTT	CASSLTGPTDTQYF
TRBV5-1	few	TRBJ2-7	-	TGCGCCAGCAGCTTAGATAACGGGGAAACCTACGAGCAGTACTTC	CASSLDNGETYEQYF
TRBV6-6	-	TRBJ2-1	TRBD2	TGTGCCAGCAGTTACCCTAGCGGGGCCAATGAGCAGTTCTTC	CASSYPSGANEQFF
TRBV5-4	few	TRBJ1-1	-	TGTGCCAGCAGCTTGATCGGGTCTGAAGCTTTCTTT	CASSLIGSEAFF
TRBV19	once	TRBJ1-2	-	TGTGCCAGTAGTATAATCCCCAGGGGTGGCTACACCTTC	CASSIIPRGGYTF
TRBV7-8	-	TRBJ1-2	-	TGTGCCAGCAGCTTAGGGTCCTCGGGTGGCTACACCTTC	CASSLGSSGGYTF
TRBV27	-	TRBJ2-1	-	TGTGCCAGCAGCCGACTCTCCTACAATGAGCAGTTCTTC	CASSRLSYNEQFF
TRBV9	-	TRBJ1-1	TRBD1	TGTGCCAGCAGCGCGACAGGGTTCGGCACTGAAGCTTTCTTT	CASSATGFGTEAFF
TRBV28	once	TRBJ1-5	-	TGTGCCAGCAGCTATTCTTCAGGGAATAGCAATCAGCCCCAGCATTTT	CASSYSSGNSNQPQHF
TRBV19	-	TRBJ1-5	-	TGTGCCAGTAGTACCCTAGAAGGTGCGGGGCAGCCCCAGCATTTT	CASSTLEGAGQPQHF
TRBV7-9	-	TRBJ1-2	TRBD1	TGTTCCAGCAGCCCTACCCCTTCAGGGGGCGGGGATGGCTACACCTTC	CSSSPTPSGGGDGYTF
TRBV11-3	-	TRBJ2-1	TRBD2	TGTGCCAGCAGCTTAAAACTAGCGGGGGGTATCGATGAGCAGTTCTTC	CASSLKLAGGIDEQFF
TRBV4-1	-	TRBJ2-5	-	TGCGCCAGCAGCCAAGTCGGGGATGGGGAGACCCAGTACTTC	CASSQVGDGETQYF